Listed below are T cell receptor beta chains from one sample, sequenced in a study of shared clonotypes between healthy human individuals. Method: immunoSEQ multiplex PCR; TCRdb's copy keeps in-frame clones and lacks some. Here the sample spans millions of clones, 85% to 95% being singletons. What was sequenced was naive CD4+ T cells from PBMCs. Every receptor here comes from a man in his late teens or twenties in good health. Some clones in this sample may be carry-over from other donors' samples. Each CDR3 is given with its conserved first and last residue. D genes are given only for firm matches. Part of the rows lack a size; the others show once, few, many or a class for expanded clones.

.	TRBV4-3	TRBJ2-7	TRBD2	CASSQDRASGIYEQYF
.	TRBV5-1	TRBJ1-4	TRBD1	CASSTGQDNEKLFF
once	TRBV2	TRBJ2-5	.	CASSEEGWETQYF
once	TRBV28	TRBJ1-5	.	CASSRGGGGNQPQHF
few	TRBV29-1	TRBJ1-1	.	CSVGGWRIEAFF
.	TRBV28	TRBJ2-2	TRBD1	CASSWGTGVFSRELFF
.	TRBV18	TRBJ2-5	.	CASSPDITETQYF
.	TRBV5-1	TRBJ1-4	.	CASSSGAPNEKLFF
.	TRBV10-1	TRBJ2-1	TRBD2	CASSYLAGVNREEQFF
.	TRBV7-9	TRBJ2-3	.	CASSLAARTSTPDTQYF
.	TRBV7-7	TRBJ2-5	.	CASSSTATGGQYF
few	TRBV9	TRBJ1-4	.	CASSVAGINEKLFF
.	TRBV10-3	TRBJ2-1	.	CAISEARIAPRWDHEQFF
.	TRBV28	TRBJ2-5	TRBD1	CASSLSLRTGKETQYF
.	TRBV19	TRBJ1-5	.	CASTIMRGAAWQPQHF
.	TRBV18	TRBJ2-2	.	CASSPQDIAPNTGELFF
.	TRBV2	TRBJ2-7	TRBD1	CASSGGQLLGEQYF
once	TRBV27	TRBJ1-2	.	CASSPGRAGYGYTF
few	TRBV30	TRBJ1-2	.	CAWSLRDYGYTF
few	TRBV5-5	TRBJ1-3	.	CASSWNSGNTIYF
.	TRBV28	TRBJ1-2	.	CASSRELPRGGYTF
.	TRBV7-3	TRBJ2-1	TRBD2	CASSSGLAVYNEQFF
.	TRBV27	TRBJ2-4	TRBD2	CASRSRGGGPSYF
.	TRBV25-1	TRBJ2-7	.	CASSGLGGNSYEQYF
.	TRBV4-2	TRBJ1-2	.	CASSPRTVNYGYTF
.	TRBV5-4	TRBJ2-5	TRBD1	CASSLTGGPAGETQYF
.	TRBV7-3	TRBJ1-2	.	CASSPSVGSSYGYTF
.	TRBV7-9	TRBJ2-2	.	CASSLAQGTNTGELFF
.	TRBV5-1	TRBJ2-1	.	CASSSTGAGKQFF
once	TRBV18	TRBJ1-5	.	CASSPGTNQPQHF
.	TRBV7-8	TRBJ1-5	.	CASSLAGAYSNQPQHF
.	TRBV15	TRBJ2-7	.	CATSLAPRDEQYF
.	TRBV7-9	TRBJ1-4	.	CASSLGRGGNEKLFF
.	TRBV7-6	TRBJ2-5	.	CASSSGPQETQYF
.	TRBV30	TRBJ2-7	TRBD1	CACPGQGPSSYEQYF
.	TRBV7-9	TRBJ1-1	.	CASSVQGIPNTEAFF
.	TRBV4-3	TRBJ2-3	TRBD2	CASSQPLAGSTDTQYF
.	TRBV5-1	TRBJ2-5	.	CASSLIGFRETQYF
.	TRBV30	TRBJ2-3	.	CAWTQGVGVTDTQYF
.	TRBV2	TRBJ2-2	.	CASSPSYGIFTGELFF
once	TRBV7-3	TRBJ2-2	TRBD2	CASSFLAGAHTGELFF
.	TRBV19	TRBJ2-4	.	CASSTEGAAKNIQYF
.	TRBV20-1	TRBJ1-1	.	CSGFRGFEAFF
.	TRBV7-9	TRBJ2-3	TRBD1	CASSIRTGGTDTQYF
.	TRBV4-1	TRBJ2-3	.	CASSQIGLGDTQYF
.	TRBV9	TRBJ1-2	.	CASSVAQGNGYTF